This T cell receptor beta chain originates from a study of shared clonotypes between healthy human individuals. Per germline, CDR1 MDHEN and CDR2 SYDVKM. V lost 6 bases and J lost 7; bases outside the gene matches: 6. CDR3 length equals 15 residues. In its sample, this clone was seen a few times. Some clones are missing from TCRdb's copy, which holds only in-frame ones; the method was immunoSEQ multiplex PCR. There are 550,000 to 600,000 clones in the sample; around 80% occur only once, and more than 10% lies in the top ten. The sequence came from a woman aged 40 to 49 in good health. Some clones in this sample may be carry-over from other donors' samples. Sequenced material: PBMCs. The chain links TRBV28 to TRBJ2-1; 13 nucleotides line up with TRBD2. This CDR3 is CASSRTSGRRNEQFF. CDR3 bases: TGTGCCAGCAGCCGGACTAGCGGGAGAAGGAATGAGCAGTTCTTC.